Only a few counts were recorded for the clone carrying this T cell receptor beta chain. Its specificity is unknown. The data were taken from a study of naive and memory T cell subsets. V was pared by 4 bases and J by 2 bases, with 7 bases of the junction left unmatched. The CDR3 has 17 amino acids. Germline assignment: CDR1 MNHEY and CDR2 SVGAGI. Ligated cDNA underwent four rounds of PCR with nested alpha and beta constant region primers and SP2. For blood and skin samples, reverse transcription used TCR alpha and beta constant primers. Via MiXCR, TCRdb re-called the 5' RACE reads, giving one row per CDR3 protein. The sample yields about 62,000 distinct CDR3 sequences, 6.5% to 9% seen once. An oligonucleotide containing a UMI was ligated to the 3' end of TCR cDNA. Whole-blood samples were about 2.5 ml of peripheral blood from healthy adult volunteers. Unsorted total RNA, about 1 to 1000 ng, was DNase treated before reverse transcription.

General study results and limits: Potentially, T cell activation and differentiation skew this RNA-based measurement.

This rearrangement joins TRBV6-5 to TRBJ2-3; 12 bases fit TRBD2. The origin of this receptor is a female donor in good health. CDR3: CASSSTWTSGNTDTQYF. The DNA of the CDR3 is TGTGCCAGCAGTTCAACGTGGACTAGCGGGAACACAGATACGCAGTATTTT.